The 4 T cell receptor beta chains below come from one sample, sequenced in a study of cytomegalovirus exposure and HLA in healthy donors. It was with 60 Vbeta and 13 Jbeta primers that the PCR ran. The assay was immunoSEQ multiplex PCR, and TCRdb's table has in-frame clones only and misses some. The table has 120,000 or so clones, roughly 78% seen once. Sequencing input: PBMCs. The receptors were sampled from a man between 25 and 39 years old in good health and CMV-seropositive.

This clone has a single count. This chain joins TRBV27 and TRBJ2-2; D possibly corresponds to TRBD1 (6 bases). The germline gives CDR1 MNHEY, CDR2 SMNVEV (reference sequence). The CDR3 runs to 15 residues. Deletions cut 6 bases from V and 1 base from J, with 12 bases between. For the CDR3, the DNA is TGTGCCAGCAGGACCGGGACAAGGAACACCGGGGAGCTGTTTTTT. Amino acid sequence: CASRTGTRNTGELFF.

This chain uses TRBV2 with TRBJ2-3; tentative D call: TRBD2 (6 bases). Between the trimmed V and J ends, which lost 7 bases and 4 bases, there was a span of 18 bases. The CDR3 consists of 15 residues. The germline V gene has CDR1 SNHLY and CDR2 FYNNEI. The CDR3 DNA follows: TGTGCCAGCAAGGTCATGGGGTGGGAGGCAGATACGCAGTATTTT. Residues: CASKVMGWEADTQYF.

V usage is TRBV11-3 and J usage is TRBJ2-2; tentatively, D is TRBD2 (6 bases). CDR3 length: 16 amino acids. Between the trimmed V and J ends, which lost 2 bases and 4 bases, there was a span of 14 bases. Germline V gene sequence: CDR1 SGHNT, CDR2 YENEEA. CDR3 region: CASSLNQGGCTGELFF. Here the CDR3 DNA reads TGTGCCAGCAGCTTAAACCAGGGAGGATGCACCGGGGAGCTGTTTTTT.

V is TRBV7-8 and J is TRBJ2-3; D may be TRBD2 (7 bases). V was clipped by 0 bases and J by 0 bases, with 13 bases between them. The CDR3 contains 17 residues. Germline CDR1 is SGHVS and CDR2 is FQNEAQ. The CDR3 loop is CASSLARGGGSTDTQYF. DNA of the CDR3: TGTGCCAGCAGCTTAGCGCGTGGCGGGGGCAGCACAGATACGCAGTATTTT.